The source of this TCR beta chain is a study of shared clonotypes between healthy human individuals. About the study: Per donor, three plates held CD4 naive cells, three held CD4 memory, two held CD8 naive and one held CD8 memory. Study outcomes and limitations: Generation probability values for non-shared clonotypes were lower than those for clonotypes shared by all four donors.

The CDR3 extends over 13 amino acids. Germline-derived CDR1 and CDR2 are MNHEY and SVGAGI. V was pared by 4 bases and J by 6 bases, with 12 bases between. Each replicate PCR on the sorted subsets used about 0.2 ug DNA (approximately 33,000 T cell genomes). Libraries were prepared by immunoSEQ multiplex PCR; TCRdb keeps only in-frame clonotypes and omits some of them. This sample has some 660,000 clones, with about 80% found just once. With regard to this clone: Its antigen is still unknown.

V gene TRBV6-5 combines with J gene TRBJ2-5, with D perhaps matching TRBD1 (5 bases). The sample was memory CD4+ T cells sorted from blood. Specified subset: CD45RA-negative fraction. The TCR sequence derives from a woman younger than 45 in good health. The CDR3 is CASSLQVGQTQYF. The CDR3 region has the DNA TGTGCCAGCAGTTTACAGGTTGGGCAGACCCAGTACTTC.